Listed here are 15 T cell receptor beta chains from one sample, sequenced in a study of blood T cell repertoires in COVID-19. Sequencing used immunoSEQ multiplex PCR; TCRdb keeps in-frame clones, though not all of them. The sample includes 120,000 to 150,000 clones, over 75% of them seen just once. Sequencing was done on a sample of peripheral blood. These receptors all come from a woman between 55 and 75 years old with COVID-19, enrolled during active disease.

The V and J genes are TRBV3-1 (or the pseudogene TRBV3-2) and TRBJ2-3; 10 nucleotides align to TRBD1. The CDR3 is 15 residues long. CDR1 and CDR2 from the germline V gene are LGHDT and YNNKEL (reference sequence). The trim removed 3 bases at V and 5 bases at J, leaving 5 bases unmatched. This CDR3 reads CASSQDRGNGDTQYF. CDR3 DNA: TGTGCCAGCAGCCAGGACAGGGGGAATGGAGATACGCAGTATTTT.

This chain links TRBV5-1 with TRBJ2-2; D gene ambiguous. The germline V gene encodes CDR1 SGHRS and CDR2 YFSETQ. This CDR3 region has 15 residues. The V end lost 3 bases, the J end lost 6 bases, and 15 bases lay between the germline ends. This chain's CDR3 is CASSSYIGFAGELFF. DNA of the CDR3: TGCGCCAGCAGCTCCTACATCGGGTTCGCCGGGGAGCTGTTTTTT.

This clone was seen once. The rearrangement joins TRBV10-3 to TRBJ2-2, with D possibly matching TRBD1 (5 bases). Trimming removed 1 base from V and 0 bases from J, with 6 bases in between. CDR1 is ENHRY and CDR2 is SYGVKD in the germline V gene. The CDR3 is 15 residues long. The CDR3 coding sequence is TGTGCCATCAGTGAGTTGACAGCGAACACCGGGGAGCTGTTTTTT. This encodes CAISELTANTGELFF.

The chain links TRBV28 to TRBJ2-1; 7 bases map to TRBD2. The V and J ends lost 3 bases and 5 bases, in that order; junction bases with no gene match: 7. CDR3 size: 15 residues. The germline V gene has CDR1 MDHEN and CDR2 SYDVKM. CDR3 amino acids: CASSFGGGRDNEQFF. CDR3 nucleotides: TGTGCCAGCAGTTTTGGGGGGGGACGCGACAATGAGCAGTTCTTC. Filled out from reference TRBV28 and TRBJ2-1, the complete variable domain reads DVKVTQSSRYLVKRTGEKVFLECVQDMDHENMFWYRQDPGLGLRLIYFSYDVKMKEKGDIPEGYSVSREKKERFSLILESASTNQTSMYLCASSFGGGRDNEQFFGPGTRLTVL.

The chain is built from TRBV2 and TRBJ2-7; a possible D gene is TRBD2 (5 bases). The germline CDR1 and CDR2 sequences are SNHLY and FYNNEI. Trimming shortened V by 5 bases and J by 3 bases, and 8 bases separated the two germline ends. The CDR3 is made up of 12 amino acids. The CDR3 spells CASSLTSYEQYF. The CDR3, as DNA: TGTGCCAGCAGTTTAACTAGCTACGAGCAGTACTTC.

The rearrangement uses TRBV9 and TRBJ1-2; weak D call: TRBD1 (6 bases). The germline V and J ends were trimmed by 7 bases and 7 bases, with 11 bases remaining between them. The CDR3 length is 11 residues. Germline V gives CDR1 SGDLS, CDR2 YYNGEE. DNA for the CDR3: TGTGCCAGCGGGGGGGGCGGTGGCTACACCTTC. It translates to CASGGGGGYTF. Based on the CDR3 plus reference TRBV9 and TRBJ1-2, the full variable domain is DSGVTQTPKHLITATGQRVTLRCSPRSGDLSVYWYQQSLDQGLQFLIQYYNGEERAKGNILERFSAQQFPDLHSELNLSSLELGDSALYFCASGGGGGYTFGSGTRLTVV.

The J gene is TRBJ2-2, the V gene TRBV10-2; TRBD2 agrees at 10 bases. V lost 8 bases and J lost 3; bases outside the gene matches: 0. The CDR3 is 13 amino acids. Germline V gene lookup returns CDR1 WSHSY and CDR2 SAAADI. The CDR3 nucleotides are TGCGCCAGCGGACTAGCGGACACCGGGGAGCTGTTTTTT. Translated, it gives CASGLADTGELFF.

This clone was observed once. V gene TRBV19 combines with J gene TRBJ2-3; the match to TRBD2 covers 8 bases. CDR3 length: 16 amino acids. Germline CDR1 reads LNHDA; CDR2 reads SQIVND (reference sequence). Trimming cost V 6 bases and J 5 bases; bases outside gene matches: 13. As DNA, the CDR3 is TGTGCCAGTAGCCGATTTGCGGGGGGAGGGAAAGATACGCAGTATTTT. Protein product: CASSRFAGGGKDTQYF.

The chain carries TRBV27 and TRBJ1-2; possibly TRBD1 for D (5 bases). The CDR3 has 14 residues. The germline V gene encodes CDR1 MNHEY and CDR2 SMNVEV (reference sequence). V lost 3 bases, J lost 2 bases, and 10 bases lay in between. The CDR3 sequence is CASSFQGLNYGYTF. CDR3 nucleotide sequence: TGTGCCAGCAGTTTCCAGGGCCTCAACTATGGCTACACCTTC.

The V call is TRBV3-1 (or the pseudogene TRBV3-2), the J call TRBJ1-1, with a possible D match to TRBD1 (5 bases). The germline gives CDR1 LGHDT, CDR2 YNNKEL (reference sequence). The V and J ends lost 6 bases and 0 bases respectively, with 11 bases between them. CDR3 size: 14 residues. The CDR3 DNA reads as TGTGCCAGCAGTCGACAGCTCTTGAACACTGAAGCTTTCTTT. Translated, it gives CASSRQLLNTEAFF.

The rearrangement joins TRBV2 to TRBJ1-6; TRBD1 is a possible D gene (5 bases). This CDR3 contains 13 residues. V was cut by 4 bases and J by 10 bases, with 11 bases left in between. Per germline, CDR1 SNHLY and CDR2 FYNNEI. This CDR3 is CASSAGYDSPLHF. The CDR3 DNA reads TGTGCCAGCAGTGCAGGGTACGACTCACCCCTCCACTTT.

The V call is TRBV5-4, the J call TRBJ2-7; 7 bases line up with TRBD1. The V segment lost 3 bases and the J segment 11 bases; nucleotides outside the gene matches: 8. The CDR3 runs 12 residues. Germline CDR1 is SGHNT and CDR2 is YYREEE (reference sequence). CDR3 coding DNA: TGTGCCAGCAGCTCTAGGGGGACAGAAGAGTACTTC. It yields the protein CASSSRGTEEYF.

The chain employs TRBV27 and TRBJ1-6; 10 nucleotides match TRBD1. Per germline, CDR1 MNHEY and CDR2 SMNVEV (reference sequence). The junction had 3 bases not matched to a gene; V was cut back by 8 bases and J by 5 bases. This CDR3 region has 14 residues. The CDR3 DNA is TGTGCCAGCCGGACAGGGGGACATAATTCACCCCTCCACTTT. Protein product: CASRTGGHNSPLHF.

V usage is TRBV24-1 and J usage is TRBJ2-2; D perhaps matches TRBD2 (6 bases). CDR1 is KGHDR, CDR2 SFDVKD, per germline. V gave up 5 bases and J gave up 6 bases, with 9 bases separating them. The CDR3 has 13 residues. The CDR3 DNA is TGTGCCACCAGTGTTCGCGGGGCCGGGGAGCTGTTTTTT. Its protein is CATSVRGAGELFF.

The gene calls are TRBV5-1 and TRBJ2-5; the match to TRBD1 covers 9 bases. The CDR3 is 16 residues long. J gave up 5 bases and V 1 base, and 9 bases lay outside the gene matches. CDR1 and CDR2 from the germline V gene are SGHRS and YFSETQ. The CDR3 DNA reads TGCGCCAGCAGCTTGAGGGGACAGGGCGCTGGTGAGACCCAGTACTTC. As protein: CASSLRGQGAGETQYF. The variable domain in full, with the rest retrieved from reference TRBV5-1 and TRBJ2-5, is KAGVTQTPRYLIKTRGQQVTLSCSPISGHRSVSWYQQTPGQGLQFLFEYFSETQRNKGNFPGRFSGRQFSNSRSEMNVSTLELGDSALYLCASSLRGQGAGETQYFGPGTRLLVL.